This TCR beta chain is drawn from a study of OX40 agonist ivuxolimab in advanced cancers. Study details: Three patients showed partial responses: one hepatocellular carcinoma and two cutaneous melanoma cases. Study observations and caveats: CD4+ and CD8+ blood T cells expanded clonally by week 6 at 0.1 to 3.0 mg/kg. Expansion of clones was among the lowest in partial responders at 0.1-3.0 mg/kg.

Blood specimens came from baseline, cycle 4 day 1, and cycle 7 day 1. Generated by immunoSEQ multiplex PCR, the TCRdb table keeps only in-frame clones and is missing some. The sample has some 20,000 clones, about 80% seen once; the top ten hold 12% to 15%. This CDR3 has 15 residues. V gave up 4 bases and J gave up 1 base, with 11 bases separating them. From germline, CDR1 is MGHRA and CDR2 YSYEKL. On this clone itself: The target antigen is unknown.

The chain joins TRBV4-1 to TRBJ1-5; weak D call: TRBD1 (5 bases). The sequence was collected from an adult with an advanced solid tumor such as melanoma, head and neck, liver or kidney cancer. The source was CD4+ or CD8+ T cells sorted from blood, collected in a trial of the OX40 agonist ivuxolimab. CDR3 DNA sequence: TGCGCCAGCAGCCTAGGCAGGGACAGCAATCAGCCCCAGCATTTT. Protein sequence: CASSLGRDSNQPQHF.